Each of the 16 T cell receptor beta chains below was sequenced from the same sample in a study of memory B cells and T cells in multiple sclerosis. Separate sequencing covered autoproliferating (CFSE-dim) and non-proliferating (CFSE-high) T cells from stimulus-free culture. Cultures began with 5x10^7 CFSE-labeled PBMCs, unstimulated for 6 to 8 days, with replicate wells pooled. The method was immunoSEQ multiplex PCR; TCRdb's version includes in-frame clones alone and lacks a portion of them. The sample includes roughly 30,000 clones, around 86% of them seen just once. Their specific antigens are unknown. The specimen was PBMCs from blood kept in culture. The receptors stem from a human donor with multiple sclerosis.

In its sample, this clone was seen a few times. At one end the junction does not follow the germline gene, possibly because of a read error. The rearrangement joins TRBV7-9 to TRBJ1-2; no clear D gene. The CDR3 loop spans 14 amino acids. Germline V gene data show CDR1 as SEHNR and CDR2 as FQNEAQ (reference sequence). CDR3 nucleotides: TGTGCCAGCAGCTTAGTAGGGTCCAACTACGGCTACACCTTC. It is translated as CASSLVGSNYGYTF.

The genes are TRBV5-4 and TRBJ2-1; 12 bases map to TRBD2. The V segment lost 2 bases and the J segment 15 bases; nucleotides outside the gene matches: 12. The CDR3 is made up of 15 amino acids. Germline CDR1 reads SGHNT; CDR2 reads YYREEE (reference sequence). DNA of the CDR3: TGTGCCAGCAGCTTTGGGGGACTAGCGGGTGGGGAGGGGTTCTTC. Its protein is CASSFGGLAGGEGFF.

This chain joins TRBV2 and TRBJ2-7; 10 positions match TRBD2. The CDR3 sequence is 17 residues long. Germline V gene data show CDR1 as SNHLY and CDR2 as FYNNEI. The V segment lost 6 bases and the J segment 5 bases; nucleotides outside the gene matches: 16. The CDR3 loop reads CASRSTSGGANRDEQYF. The CDR3, as DNA: TGTGCCAGCAGGTCGACGAGCGGGGGGGCGAATCGGGACGAGCAGTACTTC.

V usage is TRBV18 and J usage is TRBJ1-2, with 9 bases matching TRBD1. Trimming took 3 bases from V and 3 from J; bases not matched to a gene: 2. Germline values: CDR1 KGHSH, CDR2 LQKENI. The CDR3 sequence is 14 residues long. This CDR3 is CASSPDRGDYGYTF. The CDR3 DNA reads TGTGCCAGCTCACCGGACAGGGGAGACTATGGCTACACCTTC.

The CDR3 DNA is TGTGCCAGCAGTTTCTCGGGAGTCCCCTACAATGAGCAGTTCTTC. Protein product: CASSFSGVPYNEQFF. The chain uses TRBV27 and TRBJ2-1, with D possibly TRBD2 on 6 matching bases. The CDR3 loop spans 15 amino acids. Germline V gives CDR1 MNHEY, CDR2 SMNVEV (reference sequence). Trimming took off 3 bases at V and 2 bases at J, with 11 bases between the two ends.

The J gene is TRBJ1-6, the V gene TRBV27; tentatively, D is TRBD1 (5 bases). This CDR3 has 14 residues. The V and J ends lost 6 bases and 6 bases respectively, with 12 bases between them. Germline loops: CDR1 MNHEY, CDR2 SMNVEV (reference sequence). This CDR3 is CASSQGLINSPLHF. CDR3 bases: TGTGCCAGCAGCCAGGGACTCATTAATTCACCCCTCCACTTT.

This rearrangement joins TRBV13 to TRBJ2-1; 11 bases align to TRBD1. CDR3 length: 20 amino acids. The V gene's germline CDR1 is PRHDT and CDR2 FYEKMQ (reference sequence). The junction had 14 bases not matched to a gene; V was cut back by 3 bases and J by 1 base. CDR3 sequence reads: CASSFGPGTGGTVSYNEQFF. The DNA for the CDR3 is TGTGCCAGCAGCTTTGGCCCAGGGACAGGGGGAACCGTATCCTACAATGAGCAGTTCTTC.

The chain uses TRBV27 and TRBJ1-3; 10 bases match TRBD1. Germline lookup yields CDR1 MNHEY and CDR2 SMNVEV (reference sequence). This CDR3 comprises 13 residues. V was clipped by 4 bases and J by 13 bases; unmatched bases: 7. The CDR3 DNA sequence: TGTGCCAGCAGTTACCGGGACAGGGGTTCGATATATTTT. Its protein product is CASSYRDRGSIYF.

The chain employs TRBV6-5 and TRBJ2-2, with a tentative D call TRBD2 (6 bases). CDR1 MNHEY and CDR2 SVGAGI come from the germline V gene. V lost 0 bases, J lost 5 bases, and 7 bases lay in between. This CDR3 is built from 14 residues. The CDR3 nucleotides read TGTGCCAGCAGTTACTCGGAGGGTACCGGGGAGCTGTTTTTT. Amino acids: CASSYSEGTGELFF.

The chain recombines TRBV6-1 with TRBJ2-7; TRBD1 matches at 7 bases. Unmatched junction bases numbered 11, after V lost 6 bases and J lost 6 bases. The CDR3 totals 14 residues. Germline V gene sequence: CDR1 MNHNS, CDR2 SASEGT. The CDR3 region is CASSSEGQMGEQYF. The CDR3 DNA follows: TGTGCCAGCAGCTCTGAGGGACAGATGGGCGAGCAGTACTTC.

This clone showed up just a few times. The chain joins TRBV19 to TRBJ1-5; a weak D match, TRBD1 (5 bases). The CDR3 spans 14 residues. The germline V gene has CDR1 LNHDA and CDR2 SQIVND (reference sequence). V lost 7 bases to trimming and J lost 5 bases, with 15 bases between them. In DNA form, the CDR3 reads TGTGCCAGTACTGGCCAGGGACGGGATCAGCCCCAGCATTTT. Residues: CASTGQGRDQPQHF. The entire variable domain, with the rest obtained from reference TRBV19 and TRBJ1-5, is as follows: DGGITQSPKYLFRKEGQNVTLSCEQNLNHDAMYWYRQDPGQGLRLIYYSQIVNDFQKGDIAEGYSVSREKKESFPLTVTSAQKNPTAFYLCASTGQGRDQPQHFGDGTRLSIL.

This chain uses TRBV11-3 with TRBJ2-2; D unclear. From germline, CDR1 is SGHNT and CDR2 YENEEA. V was trimmed by 5 bases and J by 11 bases, leaving 12 bases between them. This CDR3 region has 12 residues. The CDR3 spells CASSKGLGELFF. Here the CDR3 DNA reads TGTGCCAGCAGCAAAGGCCTAGGAGAGCTGTTTTTT.

V usage is TRBV27 and J usage is TRBJ2-2; D gene ambiguous. Germline CDR1 is MNHEY and CDR2 is SMNVEV (reference sequence). Trimming pared 6 bases from V and 7 bases from J, leaving 12 bases between. The CDR3 contains 13 residues. The DNA for the CDR3 is TGTGCCAGCAGCCGACCGAGGAGCGGGGAGCTGTTTTTT. Its protein is CASSRPRSGELFF.

This sequence joins TRBV19 and TRBJ2-7; TRBD1 matches at 9 bases. V gave up 4 bases and J gave up 5 bases; unmatched junction bases: 9. Germline-derived CDR1 and CDR2 are LNHDA and SQIVND (reference sequence). This CDR3 region has 15 residues. The CDR3 protein is CASSTTGTGSNEQYF. CDR3 bases: TGTGCCAGTAGTACCACCGGGACAGGGTCCAACGAGCAGTACTTC.

The chain joins TRBV7-3 to TRBJ2-1, with TRBD2 matching 14 bases. J gave up 10 bases and V 5 bases, and 10 bases lay outside the gene matches. The CDR3 loop spans 16 amino acids. Germline lookup yields CDR1 SGHTA and CDR2 FQGTGA. The CDR3 loop reads CASSLYGTSGREEQFF. The CDR3, as DNA: TGTGCCAGCAGCCTATATGGGACTAGCGGGAGAGAGGAGCAGTTCTTC. The full variable domain, its missing parts supplied by reference TRBV7-3 and TRBJ2-1, is GAGVSQTPSNKVTEKGKYVELRCDPISGHTALYWYRQSLGQGPEFLIYFQGTGAADDSGLPNDRFFAVRPEGSVSTLKIQRTERGDSAVYLCASSLYGTSGREEQFFGPGTRLTVL.

Only one count was recorded for this clone. V is TRBV5-1 and J is TRBJ2-1; D ambiguous. CDR3 length: 12 amino acids. V was shortened by 5 bases and J by 8 bases, with 11 bases between the two germline ends. Germline V gene data show CDR1 as SGHRS and CDR2 as YFSETQ. For the CDR3, the DNA is TGCGCCAGCAGACCGGCCGCGGATGAGCAGTTCTTC. This encodes CASRPAADEQFF.